The source of this T cell receptor (beta chain) is a study of blood T cell repertoires in COVID-19. Study as a whole: Sites in the United States, Italy and Spain provided acute and convalescent COVID-19 samples. In each case, the material was cDNA or gDNA derived from T cells, B-cell-depleted T cells, or PBMCs.

Symptom resolution, clearance, or two negative PCRs marked the recovered donors of Cohort 3. The table lists this clone with a count of one. Clones were sequenced by immunoSEQ multiplex PCR, and TCRdb holds only the in-frame ones, with some missing. The data show 160,000 or so clones, with around 84% seen just once and 12% to 15% held by the top ten. CDR1 and CDR2 from the germline V gene are SEHNR and FQNEAQ (reference sequence). The CDR3 sequence is 18 residues long. Trimming at V came to 0 bases and at J to 4 bases, leaving 7 bases not matched to a gene. The sample was PBMCs or T cells enriched from blood (not recorded which). The chain recombines TRBV7-9 with TRBJ1-5; 12 nucleotides agree with TRBD1. The clonotype originates from a man between 45 and 60 years old who had recovered from COVID-19. DNA for the CDR3: TGTGCCAGCAGCTTAGCGCTGGGACAGGGGGCTGCAAATCAGCCCCAGCATTTT. It is translated as CASSLALGQGAANQPQHF.